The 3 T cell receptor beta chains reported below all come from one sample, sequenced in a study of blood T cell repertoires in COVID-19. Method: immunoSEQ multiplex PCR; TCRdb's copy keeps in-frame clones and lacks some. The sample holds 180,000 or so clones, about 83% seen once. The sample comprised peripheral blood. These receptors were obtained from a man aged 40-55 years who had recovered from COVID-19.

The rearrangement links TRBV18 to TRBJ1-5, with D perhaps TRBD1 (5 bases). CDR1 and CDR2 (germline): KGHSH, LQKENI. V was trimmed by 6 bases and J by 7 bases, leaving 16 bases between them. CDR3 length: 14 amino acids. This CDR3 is CASSPLGLGQPQHF. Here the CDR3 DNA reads TGTGCCAGCTCTCCTTTGGGACTCGGGCAGCCCCAGCATTTT.

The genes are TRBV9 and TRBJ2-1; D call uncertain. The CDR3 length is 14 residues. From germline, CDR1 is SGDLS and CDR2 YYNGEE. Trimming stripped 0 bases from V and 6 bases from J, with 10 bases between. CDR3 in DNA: TGTGCCAGCAGCGTAGCTACACGGGTCAATGAGCAGTTCTTC. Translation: CASSVATRVNEQFF.

CDR3 bases: TGTGCCAGCAGCTTAAGTCGGGTAGCGGGAGCCCACGAGCAGTACTTC. Translated: CASSLSRVAGAHEQYF. The chain uses TRBV11-2 and TRBJ2-7, with 9 bases lining up with TRBD2. The CDR3 is 16 amino acids. V lost 2 bases and J lost 5; bases outside the gene matches: 10. Germline V CDR1 and CDR2: SGHAT, FQNNGV.